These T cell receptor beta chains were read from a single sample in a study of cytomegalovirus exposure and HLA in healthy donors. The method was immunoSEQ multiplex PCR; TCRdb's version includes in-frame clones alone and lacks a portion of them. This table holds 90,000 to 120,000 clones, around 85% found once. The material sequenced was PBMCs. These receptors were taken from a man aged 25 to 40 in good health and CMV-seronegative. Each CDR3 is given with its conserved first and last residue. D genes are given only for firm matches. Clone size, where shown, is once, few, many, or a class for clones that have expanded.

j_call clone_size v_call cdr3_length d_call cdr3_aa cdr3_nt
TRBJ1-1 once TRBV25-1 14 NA CASSAQYLNTEAFF TGTGCCAGCAGTGCCCAGTATCTGAACACTGAAGCTTTCTTT
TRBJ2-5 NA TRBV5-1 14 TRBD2 CASSLELAGETQYF TGCGCCAGCAGCTTGGAACTAGCGGGGGAGACCCAGTACTTC
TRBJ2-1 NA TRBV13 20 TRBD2 CASSSVTGTSGGLTYNEQFF TGTGCCAGCAGCTCGGTAACCGGGACTAGCGGGGGGTTGACCTACAATGAGCAGTTCTTC
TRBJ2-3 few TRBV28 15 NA CASSLHSPVTDTQYF TGTGCCAGCAGTTTACACAGCCCGGTTACAGATACGCAGTATTTT
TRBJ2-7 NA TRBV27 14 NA CASSLTRLAYEQYF TGTGCCAGCAGTTTAACCCGACTAGCCTACGAGCAGTACTTC
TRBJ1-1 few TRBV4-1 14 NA CASSLLRANTEAFF TGCGCCAGCAGCCTACTCAGGGCGAACACTGAAGCTTTCTTT
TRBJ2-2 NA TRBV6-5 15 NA CATIGSGIVAGELFF TGTGCCACCATTGGTTCCGGTATCGTAGCCGGGGAGCTGTTTTTT
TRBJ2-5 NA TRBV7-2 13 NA CASSPKRQETQYF TGTGCCAGCAGCCCCAAGCGGCAGGAGACCCAGTACTTC
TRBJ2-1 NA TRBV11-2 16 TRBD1 CASREPYRGRGNEQFF TGTGCCAGCAGGGAGCCCTACAGGGGGCGGGGGAATGAGCAGTTCTTC
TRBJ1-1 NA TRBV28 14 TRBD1 CASSAGTANTEAFF TGTGCCAGCAGCGCCGGGACAGCGAACACTGAAGCTTTCTTT
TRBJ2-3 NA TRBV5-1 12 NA CASSSSTDTQYF TGCGCCAGCAGCTCCTCCACAGATACGCAGTATTTT
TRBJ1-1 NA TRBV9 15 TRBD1 CASSAPGQGVSGAFF TGTGCCAGCAGCGCCCCCGGACAGGGGGTCTCTGGAGCTTTCTTT